The clone carrying this T cell receptor (beta chain) appeared a few times. The antigen is unknown. Germline trimming cut 5 bases from V and 4 bases from J; bases unmatched to any gene: 6. Germline CDR1 MNHEY, CDR2 SMNVEV (reference sequence). The CDR3 consists of 14 residues. Amplification used 60 Vbeta primers and 13 Jbeta primers. Sequencing used immunoSEQ multiplex PCR; TCRdb keeps in-frame clones, though not all of them. The data show 120,000 to 150,000 clones, with approximately 80% seen just once and 5.5% to 6% held by the top ten. The data are from a study of cytomegalovirus exposure and HLA in healthy donors. Regarding the study as a whole: Follow-up analysis later connected one missense variant in DCLRE1C with trimming of TCR beta V- and J-genes.

The chain links TRBV27 to TRBJ1-2; 8 bases line up with TRBD1. The receptor's source is a man aged 25-45 years in good health and CMV-seropositive. The sample was PBMCs. The CDR3 DNA follows: TGTGCCAGCAGTACTTTGACAGGGGTCTATGGCTACACCTTC. Its protein is CASSTLTGVYGYTF.